This TCR beta chain was identified in a study of brain T cells in children with intractable seizures. Study conclusions and caveats: Pre- and post-surgery blood differed in depth, so pre-surgery absences may be undersampling. HCMV serostatus was not known, and viral specificity came from CDR3 similarity only.

Only cases whose brain tissue showed the highest T cell transcript signatures were sequenced. On this clone: Its target is not known.

CDR1 SNHLY and CDR2 FYNNEI come from the germline V gene. The ends were cut back, 7 bases at V and 7 bases at J, with 13 bases in the middle. The CDR3 length is 13 residues. Produced via immunoSEQ multiplex PCR; TCRdb's table is partial and in-frame only. The sample has approximately 44,000 clones, 90% seen once. The sequencing here drew on peripheral blood, taken at surgery. This chain links TRBV2 with TRBJ1-4, with TRBD1 as a possible D gene (5 bases). The TCR was taken from a girl aged 2-10 years with tuberous sclerosis and intractable seizures. The CDR3 sequence: CASKLGVGEKLFF. In nucleotides, the CDR3 is TGTGCCAGCAAGTTAGGGGTGGGTGAAAAACTGTTTTTT.